These 30 T cell receptor beta chains were sequenced from one sample in a study of Tregs in tolerant kidney transplant recipients. Here immunoSEQ multiplex PCR was the method, and the copy in TCRdb shows in-frame clones only, minus some. The table lists 7,000 to 9,000 clones, roughly a third of them singletons. Their recognized antigens are unknown. After 6 days with irradiated graft donor PBMCs, CFSE-labeled recipient PBMCs were FACS-sorted. This sample comprised CD8+ T cells from blood cultured with allogeneic cells, obtained before the transplant. These receptors all come from a human patient who received a combined kidney and bone marrow transplant.

The chain employs TRBV7-3 and TRBJ1-3, with D possibly TRBD1 on 5 matching bases. Germline CDR1 is SGHTA and CDR2 is FQGTGA. V dropped 5 bases and J dropped 0 bases, with 20 bases sitting between them. This CDR3 is built from 18 residues. CDR3 amino acids: CASSHPGGTKPSGNTIYF. CDR3 DNA: TGTGCCAGCAGCCACCCGGGAGGGACCAAACCCTCTGGAAACACCATATATTTT.

This rearrangement joins TRBV29-1 to TRBJ2-7, with a weak D call TRBD1 (7 bases). The V gene's germline CDR1 is SQVTM and CDR2 ANQGSEA. V lost 4 bases and J 6 bases, leaving 13 bases between the germline ends. The CDR3 is made up of 12 amino acids. CDR3: CSVVAGGPEQYF. The CDR3 bases are TGCAGCGTTGTAGCAGGGGGGCCCGAGCAGTACTTC.

This chain uses TRBV7-6 with TRBJ2-2; TRBD2 aligns across 14 bases. The V gene's germline CDR1 is SGHVS and CDR2 FNYEAQ. The ends lost 5 bases at V and 4 bases at J; junction bases unmatched: 21. The length of the CDR3 is 22 residues. CDR3 DNA: TGTGCCAGCAGCGTACCTTATTCCGGGACTAGCGGGGGACACCGATCCACCGGGGAGCTGTTTTTT. Amino acid sequence: CASSVPYSGTSGGHRSTGELFF.

The chain joins TRBV4-1 to TRBJ2-7; a possible D gene is TRBD1 (5 bases). The CDR3 length is 13 residues. The V end was cut by 3 bases, the J end by 3 bases, with 9 bases between. The germline V gene has CDR1 MGHRA and CDR2 YSYEKL. In nucleotides, the CDR3 is TGCGCCAGCAGCCAGGCCCAGGGCTACGAGCAGTACTTC. As protein: CASSQAQGYEQYF.

Worth noting for this clone: Its ends do not fully match the called genes, so a read error is possible. V gene TRBV20-1 combines with J gene TRBJ2-1; 8 bases map to TRBD2. The CDR3 has 11 residues. Germline V lookup: CDR1 DFQATT, CDR2 SNEGSKA (reference sequence). CDR3 coding DNA: TGCAGTGCTAGGCGGGGGGATCCCGCGGTCTTC. It translates to CSARRGDPAVF.

The chain uses TRBV30 and TRBJ1-5; TRBD1 matches at 10 bases. Germline V gives CDR1 GTSNPN, CDR2 SVGIG (reference sequence). Trimming at V came to 0 bases and at J to 1 base, leaving 15 bases not matched to a gene. The CDR3 runs 20 residues. CDR3 protein: CAWSVGKTGGKGASNQPQHF. As DNA, the CDR3 is TGTGCCTGGAGTGTGGGTAAGACAGGGGGCAAGGGAGCCAGCAATCAGCCCCAGCATTTT.

This clone was detected a few times. V is TRBV11-2 and J is TRBJ2-3, with 8 positions matching TRBD1. CDR3 length: 18 amino acids. V lost 5 bases to trimming and J lost 7 bases; unmatched junction nucleotides: 20. Germline V gene lookup returns CDR1 SGHAT and CDR2 FQNNGV. The CDR3 nucleotides are TGTGCCAGCAGCCCCGGACCCGGGACAGGACCAGGCGTGAATACGCAGTATTTT. The encoded protein is CASSPGPGTGPGVNTQYF.

The genes are TRBV28 and TRBJ2-1; D remains ambiguous. V was trimmed by 3 bases and J by 9 bases, leaving 6 bases between them. Germline V gene data show CDR1 as MDHEN and CDR2 as SYDVKM. The CDR3 is 11 residues long. The CDR3 coding sequence is TGTGCCAGCAGTTTCGGTGGTGAGCAGTTCTTC. Translating gives CASSFGGEQFF.

The rearrangement links TRBV29-1 to TRBJ2-1, with TRBD2 identical over 10 bases. Germline trimming cut 7 bases from V and 0 bases from J; bases unmatched to any gene: 9. CDR3 length equals 16 residues. The germline V gene has CDR1 SQVTM and CDR2 ANQGSEA. The chain's CDR3 is CSDLTSGSSSYNEQFF. CDR3 bases: TGCAGCGACTTGACTAGCGGGTCGAGCTCCTACAATGAGCAGTTCTTC.

The chain links TRBV11-3 to TRBJ2-7, with 8 bases fitting TRBD1. V shed 1 base, J shed 4 bases, and the junction held 0 bases outside the gene matches. The CDR3 runs to 13 residues. Germline V gives CDR1 SGHNT, CDR2 YENEEA. Here the CDR3 reads CASSLGTGYEQYF. CDR3 in DNA: TGTGCCAGCAGCTTAGGGACAGGGTACGAGCAGTACTTC.

The J gene is TRBJ2-7, the V gene TRBV15, with 7 bases fitting TRBD2. This CDR3 region has 12 residues. Germline V lookup: CDR1 LNHNV, CDR2 YYDKDF (reference sequence). The J segment lost 4 bases and the V segment lost 8 bases, leaving 5 bases of the junction unmatched. CDR3 in amino acids: CATLLAEYEQYF. CDR3 nucleotides: TGTGCCACCCTCCTAGCGGAGTACGAGCAGTACTTC.

V gene TRBV27 combines with J gene TRBJ1-4; D perhaps matches TRBD1 (6 bases). Per germline, CDR1 MNHEY and CDR2 SMNVEV (reference sequence). This CDR3 is 15 amino acids long. Trimming took off 2 bases at V and 4 bases at J, with 11 bases between the two ends. The CDR3 is CASSLTGNRNEKLFF. The CDR3 DNA is TGTGCCAGCAGTTTAACAGGGAACCGTAATGAAAAACTGTTTTTT.

This clone has more than one count but fewer than ten. This rearrangement joins TRBV27 to TRBJ2-7, with a possible D match to TRBD1 (5 bases). Looked up from germline, CDR1 is MNHEY and CDR2 is SMNVEV (reference sequence). This CDR3 has 14 residues. Trimming removed 6 bases at V and 2 bases at J, with 14 bases between. This CDR3 is CASSLGRTAYEQYF. Written as DNA, the CDR3 is TGTGCCAGCAGCCTGGGGCGGACGGCCTACGAGCAGTACTTC.

J is TRBJ2-7 and V is TRBV4-3; 12 bases are shared with TRBD2. Losses at the gene ends were 1 base for V and 2 bases for J; bases not matched to a gene: 3. The CDR3 contains 16 residues. CDR1 is LGHNA and CDR2 is YSLEER in the germline V gene. The chain's CDR3 is CASSQGLAGGTYEQYF. The DNA for the CDR3 is TGCGCCAGCAGCCAAGGGCTAGCGGGAGGGACCTACGAGCAGTACTTC.

This clone is deemed large. The chain is built from TRBV19 and TRBJ2-7; 9 nucleotides align to TRBD1. V gave up 8 bases and J gave up 3 bases; unmatched junction bases: 8. CDR3 length: 14 residues. The germline V gene encodes CDR1 LNHDA and CDR2 SQIVND (reference sequence). This CDR3 is CASWTGVVSYEQYF. In DNA, the CDR3 is TGTGCCAGTTGGACAGGGGTCGTTAGCTACGAGCAGTACTTC.

This chain joins TRBV4-1 and TRBJ2-7; TRBD2 matches 8 bases. The V gene end was trimmed by 4 bases and the J gene end by 3 bases; junction bases not matched to a gene: 8. Germline V lookup: CDR1 MGHRA, CDR2 YSYEKL. The CDR3 is made up of 15 amino acids. CDR3 bases: TGCGCCAGCAGCCCTTCGACTAGCGCAAGCTACGAGCAGTACTTC. This sequence encodes CASSPSTSASYEQYF.

J is TRBJ1-1 and V is TRBV4-1; D remains unclear. Per germline, CDR1 MGHRA and CDR2 YSYEKL. The CDR3 has 16 amino acids. Trimming cost V 1 base and J 0 bases, with 12 bases left between them. For the CDR3, the DNA is TGCGCCAGCAGCCAAGTCTTCGGGGATCTGAACACTGAAGCTTTCTTT. Translated, it gives CASSQVFGDLNTEAFF.

CDR3 protein: CASSPGSGRAFF. CDR3 DNA: TGTGCCAGCAGCCCGGGCAGTGGGAGAGCTTTCTTT. The chain uses TRBV11-3 and TRBJ1-1; D gene unclear. Germline CDR1 reads SGHNT; CDR2 reads YENEEA. This CDR3 is built from 12 residues. V was clipped by 5 bases and J by 10 bases, with 14 bases between them.

This sequence joins TRBV7-2 and TRBJ2-1; no firm D call. Germline-derived CDR1 and CDR2 are SGHTA and FQGNSA. This CDR3 has 12 amino acids. The ends were cut back, 2 bases at V and 7 bases at J, with 6 bases in the middle. The CDR3 sequence is CASSLLVNEQFF. In nucleotides, the CDR3 is TGTGCCAGCAGCTTACTAGTGAATGAGCAGTTCTTC.

On this clone: An end of the junction does not agree with germline; a read error may underlie this. The chain couples TRBV15 to TRBJ2-2; the D gene is possibly TRBD1 (6 bases). Germline CDR1 reads LNHNV; CDR2 reads YYDKDF (reference sequence). This CDR3 spans 15 amino acids. In nucleotides, the CDR3 is TGTGCCACCAGCAGAGACCCAGGGGAACACCGGGGAGCTGTTTTT. Translating it yields CATSRDPGEHRGAVF.

This clone was seen only a few times. The CDR3, as DNA: TGTGCCAGCAGCGAGAGAGGGTACTATGGCTACACCTTC. Its translation: CASSERGYYGYTF. The chain recombines TRBV11-3 with TRBJ1-2; D uncertain. CDR1 and CDR2 (germline): SGHNT, YENEEA. Trimming removed 5 bases from V and 3 bases from J, with 10 bases in between. This CDR3 is built from 13 residues.

This clone was counted only a few times. The chain couples TRBV5-5 to TRBJ2-2; 7 bases align to TRBD1. The CDR3 is made up of 16 amino acids. Germline assignment: CDR1 SGHKS and CDR2 YYEKEE (reference sequence). V gave up 4 bases and J gave up 1 base; unmatched junction bases: 7. CDR3 DNA: TGTGCCAGCAGCCTTCCGGACAGGCTGAACACCGGGGAGCTGTTTTTT. The encoded protein is CASSLPDRLNTGELFF.

This clone came up a few times. The V gene is TRBV28, the J gene TRBJ1-1; D remains unclear. This CDR3 is 17 amino acids long. V lost 1 base, J lost 5 bases, and 20 bases lay in between. Per germline, CDR1 MDHEN and CDR2 SYDVKM. The CDR3 nucleotides are TGTGCCAGCAGTTTATATAAATCGGGGTATTATGAGACTGAAGCTTTCTTT. Amino acid sequence: CASSLYKSGYYETEAFF.

This clone is judged medium-sized. This chain uses TRBV11-2 with TRBJ2-7, with D maybe TRBD2 (5 bases). V was shortened by 3 bases and J by 0 bases, with 6 bases between the two germline ends. The germline V gene encodes CDR1 SGHAT and CDR2 FQNNGV. The CDR3 length is 13 residues. The DNA of the CDR3 is TGTGCCAGCAGCTTGACTACCTCCTACGAGCAGTACTTC. Protein product: CASSLTTSYEQYF.

This clone was seen only a few times. The chain recombines TRBV7-3 with TRBJ2-7; 8 nucleotides match TRBD2. Germline V gives CDR1 SGHTA, CDR2 FQGTGA. The CDR3 loop spans 17 amino acids. V shed 5 bases and J 0 bases; nucleotides not matched to a gene: 12. The CDR3 DNA follows: TGTGCCAGCAGCCCCTCCGGCTTGCGGGAGGCCTCCTACGAGCAGTACTTC. As protein: CASSPSGLREASYEQYF.

V gene TRBV6-5 combines with J gene TRBJ1-2; TRBD1 aligns across 7 bases. V was clipped by 4 bases and J by 2 bases; unmatched bases: 4. The CDR3 totals 14 residues. Germline V gene sequence: CDR1 MNHEY, CDR2 SVGAGI. CDR3 amino acids: CASSSPTGNYGYTF. The CDR3 coding sequence is TGTGCCAGCAGTTCCCCGACAGGGAACTATGGCTACACCTTC.

This clone was seen only a few times. The V call is TRBV7-9, the J call TRBJ2-5; perhaps TRBD2 as D (6 bases). V was trimmed by 1 base and J by 5 bases, leaving 14 bases between them. CDR3 size: 15 residues. Germline lookup yields CDR1 SEHNR and CDR2 FQNEAQ (reference sequence). CDR3 bases: TGTGCCAGCAGCTTAGGGGGCGGGATCGGGGAGACCCAGTACTTC. It encodes CASSLGGGIGETQYF.

By proportion, this clone is medium-sized (0.01 to 0.1%). V usage is TRBV7-2 and J usage is TRBJ1-3; no clear D gene. V lost 5 bases to trimming and J lost 8 bases, with 16 bases between them. CDR1 is SGHTA, CDR2 FQGNSA, per germline. The CDR3 contains 14 residues. The CDR3 DNA is TGTGCCAGCAGCCCCCGTGGAGGCCCGGACACCATATATTTT. Translation: CASSPRGGPDTIYF.

In this sample, this clone is medium-sized. The chain is built from TRBV4-2 and TRBJ1-3; 9 nucleotides match TRBD1. This CDR3 spans 17 amino acids. The ends lost 1 base at V and 1 base at J; junction bases unmatched: 5. Germline CDR1 reads LGHNA; CDR2 reads YNFKEQ. The CDR3 region is CASSQARQGESGNTIYF. In DNA, the CDR3 is TGTGCCAGCAGCCAAGCCCGACAGGGGGAGTCTGGAAACACCATATATTTT.

The rearrangement uses TRBV27 and TRBJ1-1; D call uncertain. V shed 4 bases and J shed 2 bases, with 11 bases lying between them. The length of the CDR3 is 14 residues. CDR1 and CDR2 (germline): MNHEY, SMNVEV (reference sequence). Here the CDR3 reads CASSYGRGNTEAFF. The CDR3 DNA is TGTGCCAGCAGTTATGGACGGGGTAACACTGAAGCTTTCTTT.